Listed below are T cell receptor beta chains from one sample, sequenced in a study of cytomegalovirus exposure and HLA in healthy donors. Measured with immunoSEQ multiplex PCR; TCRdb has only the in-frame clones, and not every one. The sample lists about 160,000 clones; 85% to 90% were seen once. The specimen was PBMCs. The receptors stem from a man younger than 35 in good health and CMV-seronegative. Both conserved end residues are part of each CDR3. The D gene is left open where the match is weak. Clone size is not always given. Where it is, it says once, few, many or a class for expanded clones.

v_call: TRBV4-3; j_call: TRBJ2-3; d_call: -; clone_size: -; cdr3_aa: CASSQVSGGLASIDTQYF; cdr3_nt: TGCGCCAGCAGCCAAGTAAGCGGCGGCCTGGCCTCCATAGATACGCAGTATTTT
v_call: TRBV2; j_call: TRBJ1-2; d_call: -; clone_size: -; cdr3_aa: CASTDPGGGGMDYTF; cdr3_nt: TGTGCCAGCACCGACCCCGGGGGGGGTGGGATGGACTACACCTTC
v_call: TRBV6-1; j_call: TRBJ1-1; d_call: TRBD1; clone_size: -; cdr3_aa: CASSEAWTGWNTEAFF; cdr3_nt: TGTGCCAGCAGTGAAGCTTGGACAGGGTGGAACACTGAAGCTTTCTTT
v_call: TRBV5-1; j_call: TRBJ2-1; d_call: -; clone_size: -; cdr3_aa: CASSLASRNEQFF; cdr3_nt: TGCGCCAGCAGCTTGGCTAGTCGCAATGAGCAGTTCTTC
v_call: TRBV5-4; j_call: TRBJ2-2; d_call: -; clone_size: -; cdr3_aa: CASSYGQKLNTGELFF; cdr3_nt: TGTGCCAGCAGTTATGGACAGAAGCTGAACACCGGGGAGCTGTTTTTT
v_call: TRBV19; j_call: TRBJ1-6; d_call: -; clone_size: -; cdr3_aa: CASSIGGTDASPLHF; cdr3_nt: TGTGCCAGTAGTATAGGGGGCACAGACGCTTCACCCCTCCACTTT
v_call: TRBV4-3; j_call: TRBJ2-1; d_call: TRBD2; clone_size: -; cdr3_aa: CASSQVLGLAGYNEQFF; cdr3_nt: TGCGCCAGCAGCCAAGTCTTGGGACTAGCGGGCTACAATGAGCAGTTCTTC
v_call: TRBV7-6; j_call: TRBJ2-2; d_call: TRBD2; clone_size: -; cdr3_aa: CASSSGLAMGGELFF; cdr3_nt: TGTGCCAGCAGCTCCGGACTAGCAATGGGCGGGGAGCTGTTTTTT
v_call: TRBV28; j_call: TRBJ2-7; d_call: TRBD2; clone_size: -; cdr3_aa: CASSPGTSGNYEQYF; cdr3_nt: TGTGCCAGCAGTCCCGGGACTAGCGGTAACTACGAGCAGTACTTC
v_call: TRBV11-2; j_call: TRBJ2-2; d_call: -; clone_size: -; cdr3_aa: CASNMIAASRELFF; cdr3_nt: TGTGCCAGCAACATGATAGCGGCGTCCAGGGAGCTGTTTTTT
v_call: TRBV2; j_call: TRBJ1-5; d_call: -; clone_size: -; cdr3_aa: CASRENTGSSQPQHF; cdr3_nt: TGTGCCAGCAGGGAAAATACAGGGTCAAGTCAGCCCCAGCATTTT
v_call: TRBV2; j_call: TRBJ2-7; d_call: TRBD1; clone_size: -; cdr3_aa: CASSHLTGQKYFEQYF; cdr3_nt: TGTGCCAGCAGTCACCTAACGGGACAGAAGTACTTCGAGCAGTACTTC
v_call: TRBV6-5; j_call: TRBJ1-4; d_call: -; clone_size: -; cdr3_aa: CASSYSDQGNEKLFF; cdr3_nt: TGTGCCAGCAGTTACTCAGATCAGGGAAATGAAAAACTGTTTTTT
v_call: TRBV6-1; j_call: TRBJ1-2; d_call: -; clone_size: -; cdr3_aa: CASRDSPNFLGGYTF; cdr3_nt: TGTGCCAGCAGGGACAGTCCAAATTTTCTCGGAGGCTACACCTTC
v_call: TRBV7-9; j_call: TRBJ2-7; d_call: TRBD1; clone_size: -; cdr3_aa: CASSRQGAKRAYEQYF; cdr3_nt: TGTGCCAGCAGCCGCCAGGGGGCTAAGCGGGCCTACGAGCAGTACTTC
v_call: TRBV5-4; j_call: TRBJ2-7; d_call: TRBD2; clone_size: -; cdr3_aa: CASSQGLAGSYEQYF; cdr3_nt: TGTGCCAGCAGCCAAGGACTAGCGGGCTCCTACGAGCAGTACTTC
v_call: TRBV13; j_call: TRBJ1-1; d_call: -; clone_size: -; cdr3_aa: CASSPLRGEAFF; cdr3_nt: TGTGCCAGCAGCCCACTACGGGGGGAAGCTTTCTTT
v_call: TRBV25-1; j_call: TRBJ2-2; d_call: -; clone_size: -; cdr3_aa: CASSELQGGTGELFF; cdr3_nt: TGTGCCAGCAGTGAATTACAGGGCGGCACCGGGGAGCTGTTTTTT
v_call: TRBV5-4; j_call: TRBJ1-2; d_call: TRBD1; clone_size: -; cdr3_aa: CASSYDRGLNYGYTF; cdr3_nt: TGTGCCAGCAGCTATGACAGGGGTCTTAACTATGGCTACACCTTC
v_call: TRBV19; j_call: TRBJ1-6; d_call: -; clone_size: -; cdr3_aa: CASRQRGNENSPLHF; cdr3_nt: TGTGCCAGTAGGCAAAGGGGAAACGAGAATTCACCCCTCCACTTT
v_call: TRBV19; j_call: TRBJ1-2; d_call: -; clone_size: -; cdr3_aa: CASSSSAGRNYGYTF; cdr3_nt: TGTGCCAGTAGTTCCTCAGCCGGCAGGAACTATGGCTACACCTTC
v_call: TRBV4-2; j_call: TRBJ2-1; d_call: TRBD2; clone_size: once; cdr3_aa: CASSQELAGVLNEQFF; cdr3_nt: TGTGCCAGCAGCCAAGAACTAGCGGGAGTTCTAAATGAGCAGTTCTTC
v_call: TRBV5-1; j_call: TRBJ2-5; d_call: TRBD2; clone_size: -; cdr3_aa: CASSLEHLGGGQYF; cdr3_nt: TGCGCCAGCAGCTTAGAACACCTCGGCGGGGGGCAGTACTTC
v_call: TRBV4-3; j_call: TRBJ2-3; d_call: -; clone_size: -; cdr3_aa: CASSQLFTSTDTQYF; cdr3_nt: TGCGCCAGCAGCCAACTATTCACTAGCACAGATACGCAGTATTTT
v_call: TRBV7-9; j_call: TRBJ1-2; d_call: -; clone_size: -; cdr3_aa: CASSLDLSWGYTF; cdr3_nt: TGTGCCAGCAGCTTAGACTTATCCTGGGGCTACACCTTC
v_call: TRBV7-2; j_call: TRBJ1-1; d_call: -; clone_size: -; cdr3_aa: CASSFPIGSGTEAFF; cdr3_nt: TGTGCCAGCAGCTTCCCGATCGGTTCAGGGACTGAAGCTTTCTTT
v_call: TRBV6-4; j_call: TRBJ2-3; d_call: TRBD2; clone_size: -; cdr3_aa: CASSAGGSTDTQYF; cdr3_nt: TGTGCCAGCAGTGCGGGAGGTAGCACAGATACGCAGTATTTT
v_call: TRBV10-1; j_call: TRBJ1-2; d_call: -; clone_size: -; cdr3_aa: CASSERGGASWGYTF; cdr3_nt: TGCGCCAGCAGTGAGCGGGGGGGCGCGAGCTGGGGCTACACCTTC
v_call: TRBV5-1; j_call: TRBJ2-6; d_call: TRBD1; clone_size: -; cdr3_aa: CASSLEGQGTSGANVLTF; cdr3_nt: TGCGCCAGCAGCTTGGAAGGACAGGGTACCTCTGGGGCCAACGTCCTGACTTTC
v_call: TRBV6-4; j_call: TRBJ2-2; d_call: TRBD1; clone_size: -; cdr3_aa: CASSVQGAANTGELFF; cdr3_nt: TGTGCCAGCAGTGTACAGGGGGCCGCGAACACCGGGGAGCTGTTTTTT
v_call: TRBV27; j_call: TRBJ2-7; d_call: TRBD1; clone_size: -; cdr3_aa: CASSRGWQGVDEQYF; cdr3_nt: TGTGCCAGCAGCAGGGGGTGGCAGGGGGTCGACGAGCAGTACTTC
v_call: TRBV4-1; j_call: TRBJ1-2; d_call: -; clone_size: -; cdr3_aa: CASSQGDSGGYGYTF; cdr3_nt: TGCGCCAGCAGCCAAGGTGACTCCGGCGGCTATGGCTACACCTTC
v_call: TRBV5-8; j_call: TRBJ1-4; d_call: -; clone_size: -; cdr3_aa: CASSLEKRQVNIYTEGKLFF; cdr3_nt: TGTGCCAGCAGCCTGGAGAAAAGACAGGTTAACATCTACACGGAAGGAAAACTGTTTTTT
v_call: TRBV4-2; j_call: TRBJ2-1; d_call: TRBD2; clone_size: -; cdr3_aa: CASSQDRLAVYNEQFF; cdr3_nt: TGTGCCAGCAGCCAAGATAGACTAGCGGTGTACAATGAGCAGTTCTTC
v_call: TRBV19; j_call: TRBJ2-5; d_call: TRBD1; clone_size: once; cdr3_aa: CASRDRVRETQYF; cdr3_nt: TGTGCCAGTAGGGACAGGGTTCGGGAGACCCAGTACTTC
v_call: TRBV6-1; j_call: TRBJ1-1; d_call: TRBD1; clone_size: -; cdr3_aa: CAGKEGAGGTEAFF; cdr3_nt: TGTGCCGGGAAGGAGGGGGCGGGAGGAACTGAAGCTTTCTTT
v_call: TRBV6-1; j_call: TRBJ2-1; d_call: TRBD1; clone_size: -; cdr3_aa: CASSDGTGGFLYNEQFF; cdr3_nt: TGTGCCAGCAGTGATGGAACAGGGGGCTTTCTCTACAATGAGCAGTTCTTC
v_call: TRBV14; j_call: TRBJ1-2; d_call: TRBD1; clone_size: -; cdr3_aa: CASSQDDRAFWYGYTF; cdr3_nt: TGTGCCAGCAGCCAAGACGACAGGGCATTTTGGTATGGCTACACCTTC